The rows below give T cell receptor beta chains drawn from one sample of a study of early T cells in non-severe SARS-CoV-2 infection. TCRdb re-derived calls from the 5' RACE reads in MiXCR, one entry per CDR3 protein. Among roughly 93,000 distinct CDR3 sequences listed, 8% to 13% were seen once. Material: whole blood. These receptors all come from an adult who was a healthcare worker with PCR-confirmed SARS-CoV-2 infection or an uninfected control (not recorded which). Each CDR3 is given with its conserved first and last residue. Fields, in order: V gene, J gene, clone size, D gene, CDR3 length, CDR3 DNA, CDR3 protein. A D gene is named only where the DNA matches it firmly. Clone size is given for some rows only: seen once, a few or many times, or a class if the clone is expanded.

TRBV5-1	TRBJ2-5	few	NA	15	TGCGCCAGCAGCTTGGCCCTCGGGGAGCAAGAGACCCAGTACTTC	CASSLALGEQETQYF
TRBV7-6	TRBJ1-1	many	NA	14	TGTGCCAGCGAGGAGGTAGAGGGGAACACTGAAGCTTTCTTT	CASEEVEGNTEAFF
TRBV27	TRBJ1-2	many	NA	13	TGTGCTTCGCGGGACACTGTCGGCTATGGCTACACCTTC	CASRDTVGYGYTF
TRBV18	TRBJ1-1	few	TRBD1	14	TGTGCCAGCTCACGGCAGGGGGCGAACACTGAAGCTTTCTTT	CASSRQGANTEAFF
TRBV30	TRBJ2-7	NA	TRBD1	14	TGTGCCTGGGCTAGGGGGCAGCTGGGTTACGAGCGGTACTTC	CAWARGQLGYERYF
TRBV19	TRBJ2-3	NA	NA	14	TGTGCCAGTAGTATGGAGCTTAGCACAGATACGCAGTATTTT	CASSMELSTDTQYF
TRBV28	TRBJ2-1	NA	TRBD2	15	TGTGCCAGCAGCCCTACTAGCGGGAGGAGCAATGAGCAGTTCTTC	CASSPTSGRSNEQFF
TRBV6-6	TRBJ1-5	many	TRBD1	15	TGTGCCAGCAGTTCCGGACAGGTTATCAATCAGCCCCAGCATTTT	CASSSGQVINQPQHF
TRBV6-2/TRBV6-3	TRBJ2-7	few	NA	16	TGTGCCAGCAGTTACTCGAATCGACGGACTTATTTCGAGCAGTACTTC	CASSYSNRRTYFEQYF
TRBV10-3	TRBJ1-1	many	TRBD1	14	TGTGCCATCAGGCCGACAGGGACGCTCACTGAAGCTTTCTTT	CAIRPTGTLTEAFF
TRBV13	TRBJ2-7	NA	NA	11	TGTGCCAGCAGCTCCCATGGAGCGCAGTACTTC	CASSSHGAQYF
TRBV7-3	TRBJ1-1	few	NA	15	TGTGCCAGCAGCTTATTCCCAGAGACGAACACTGAAGCTTTCTTT	CASSLFPETNTEAFF
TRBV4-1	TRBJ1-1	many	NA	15	TGCGCCAGCAGCCCCCCCCTCTTCATGAACACTGAAGCTTTCTTT	CASSPPLFMNTEAFF
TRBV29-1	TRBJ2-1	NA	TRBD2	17	TGCAGCGTCGGATATCCTTGGACTAGCGGGGAGTACAATGAGCAGTTCTTC	CSVGYPWTSGEYNEQFF
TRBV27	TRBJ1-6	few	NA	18	TGTGCCAGCAGTTTTAGGGACTTCGGAAGCTCCTATAATTCACCCCTCCACTTT	CASSFRDFGSSYNSPLHF
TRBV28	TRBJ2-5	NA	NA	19	TGTGCCAGCAGTTCCCTCACCCAATCTCGGGAGTACGGCCAAGAGACCCAGTACTTC	CASSSLTQSREYGQETQYF
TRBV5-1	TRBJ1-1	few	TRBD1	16	TGCGCCAGCAGCTTTCGGTCGACAGGGATGAACACTGAAGCTTTCTTT	CASSFRSTGMNTEAFF
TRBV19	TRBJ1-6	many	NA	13	TGTGCCAGTAGTATAGGCAATAATTCACCCCTCCACTTT	CASSIGNNSPLHF
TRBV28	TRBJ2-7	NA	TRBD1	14	TGTGCCAGCAGGCCCCCGGGACAGCTCTACGAGCAGTACTTC	CASRPPGQLYEQYF
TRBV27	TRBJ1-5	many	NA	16	TGTGCCAGCAGTTTAGAGGGGAGAGGGGCCAATCAGCCCCAGCATTTT	CASSLEGRGANQPQHF
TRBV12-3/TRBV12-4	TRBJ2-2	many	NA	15	TGTGCCAGCAGTTTCAGGGTAGCGAACACCGGGGAGCTGTTTTTT	CASSFRVANTGELFF
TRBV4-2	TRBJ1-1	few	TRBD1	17	TGTGCCAGCAGCCAAGATAGGGAGGGGGCAGAGGGCACTGAAGTTTTCTTT	CASSQDREGAEGTEVFF
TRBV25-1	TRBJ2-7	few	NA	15	TGTGCCAGCAGTGAAATCGCCGGAGGCTCCTACGAGCAGTACTTC	CASSEIAGGSYEQYF
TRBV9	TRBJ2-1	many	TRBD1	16	TGTGCCAGCAGCGCGACTTCACAGGGGAGAAGGAATGAGCAGTTCTTC	CASSATSQGRRNEQFF
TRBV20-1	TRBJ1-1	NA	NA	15	TGCAGTGCTAGAGATCCCCGAGGGGGGGGCACTGAAGCTTTCTTT	CSARDPRGGGTEAFF
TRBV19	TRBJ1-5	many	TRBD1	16	TGTGCCAGTAGTGGGCCAGGACAGGGAGAATCTCAGCCCCAGCATTTT	CASSGPGQGESQPQHF
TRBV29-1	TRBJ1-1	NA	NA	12	TGCAGCGTTCTTGGGGGTAGGACTGAAGCTTTCTTT	CSVLGGRTEAFF
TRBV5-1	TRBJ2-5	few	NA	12	TGCGCCAGCAGCTGGGGCCAAGAGACCCAGTACTTC	CASSWGQETQYF
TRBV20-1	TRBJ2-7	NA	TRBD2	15	TGCAGTGCTAACAAGCGCGGGGGGTTGATCGACGAGCAGTACTTC	CSANKRGGLIDEQYF
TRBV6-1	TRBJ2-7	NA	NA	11	TGTGCCACCGAGGTCCTCTACGAGCAGTACTTC	CATEVLYEQYF
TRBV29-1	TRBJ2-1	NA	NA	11	TGCAGCGTTGGGACTACCAATGAGCAGTTCTTC	CSVGTTNEQFF
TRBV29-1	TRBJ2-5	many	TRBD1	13	TGCAGCGTCGGCGGACAGGACCAAGAGACCCAGTACTTC	CSVGGQDQETQYF
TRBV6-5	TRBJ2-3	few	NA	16	TGTGCCAGCAGACGACTAGACCGGGACTTCACAGATACGCAGTATTTT	CASRRLDRDFTDTQYF
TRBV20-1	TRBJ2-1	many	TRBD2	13	TGCAGTGCTAGAGTCCCCAGCGGGGATGAGCAGTTCTTC	CSARVPSGDEQFF
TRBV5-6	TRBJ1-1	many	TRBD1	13	TGTGCCAGCAGGGGGGACAGTAACACTGAAGCTTTCTTT	CASRGDSNTEAFF
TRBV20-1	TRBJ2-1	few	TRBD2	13	TGCAGCGTAAGGACTAGCGGAGCCAATGAGCAGTTCTTC	CSVRTSGANEQFF
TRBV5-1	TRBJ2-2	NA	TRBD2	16	TGCGCCAGCAGCTTTACTAGCGGGGTTTCGGCCGGGGAGCTGTTTTTT	CASSFTSGVSAGELFF
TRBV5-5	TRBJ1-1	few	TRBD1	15	TGTGCCAGCAGCTTCCGGACAGGCATGAACACTGAAGCTTTCTTT	CASSFRTGMNTEAFF
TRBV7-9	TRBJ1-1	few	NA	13	TGTGCCAGCAGCTTCCTCACAGGGATGGTAGCTTTCTTT	CASSFLTGMVAFF
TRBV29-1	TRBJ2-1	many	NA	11	TGCAGCGTGGAAGAAGCAAATGAGCAGTTCTTC	CSVEEANEQFF
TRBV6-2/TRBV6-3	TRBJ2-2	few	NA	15	TGTGCCAGCAGTTCCCCGAGGGTAAAGACCGGGGAGCTGTTTTTT	CASSSPRVKTGELFF
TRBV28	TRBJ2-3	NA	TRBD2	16	TGTGCCAGCACCAACTTAGCGGGAGCGGGCACAGATACGCAGTATTTT	CASTNLAGAGTDTQYF
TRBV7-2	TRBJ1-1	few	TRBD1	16	TGTTCCAGCAGCCCAAACCCGACAGGGGGCAGAGCTGAAGCTTTCTTT	CSSSPNPTGGRAEAFF
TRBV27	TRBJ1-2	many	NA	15	TGTGCCAGCAGTTTCAGGGGACGGTCAAACTATGGCTACACCTTC	CASSFRGRSNYGYTF
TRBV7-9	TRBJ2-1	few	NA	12	TGTGCCAGCAGCTTACGGGACAATGAGCAGTTCTTC	CASSLRDNEQFF
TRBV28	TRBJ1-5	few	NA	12	TGTGCCAGCTGGGGGGAAAATCAGCCCCAGCATTTT	CASWGENQPQHF
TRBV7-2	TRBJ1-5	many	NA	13	TGTGCCAGCTCCCAGATTAGCAATCAGCCCCAGCATTTT	CASSQISNQPQHF
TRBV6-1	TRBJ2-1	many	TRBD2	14	TGTGCCAGCACGCGGGGGGACTCCTACAATGAGCAGTTCTTC	CASTRGDSYNEQFF
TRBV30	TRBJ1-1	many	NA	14	TGTGCCTGGATAGGACGACTCTCGAACACTGAAGCTTTCTTT	CAWIGRLSNTEAFF
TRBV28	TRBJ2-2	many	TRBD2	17	TGTGCCAGCAGTTTCCTAACTAGCGGGAGAGGAACCGGGGAGCTGTTTTTT	CASSFLTSGRGTGELFF
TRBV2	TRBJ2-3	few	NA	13	TGTGCCAGCAGTGTTTGGGTCACAGATACGCAGTATTTT	CASSVWVTDTQYF
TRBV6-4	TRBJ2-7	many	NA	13	TGTGCCAGCAGTCCCTCGACGGGTAACGAGCAGTACTTC	CASSPSTGNEQYF
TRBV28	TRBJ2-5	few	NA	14	TGTGCCAGCAGCCCCGGGACCGATGCCGAGACCCAGTACTTC	CASSPGTDAETQYF
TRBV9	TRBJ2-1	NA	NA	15	TGTGCCAGCAGCGTGCGGGGTATCCCAAACAATGAGCAGTTCTTC	CASSVRGIPNNEQFF